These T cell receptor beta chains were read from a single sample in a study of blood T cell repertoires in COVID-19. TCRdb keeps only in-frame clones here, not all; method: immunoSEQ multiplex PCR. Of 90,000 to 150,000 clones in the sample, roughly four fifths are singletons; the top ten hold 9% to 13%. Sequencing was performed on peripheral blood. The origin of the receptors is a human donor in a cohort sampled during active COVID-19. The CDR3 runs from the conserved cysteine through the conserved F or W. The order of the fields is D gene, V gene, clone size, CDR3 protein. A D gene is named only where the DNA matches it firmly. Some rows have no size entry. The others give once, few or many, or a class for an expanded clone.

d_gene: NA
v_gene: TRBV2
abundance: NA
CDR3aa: CASSTGVSSYEQYF

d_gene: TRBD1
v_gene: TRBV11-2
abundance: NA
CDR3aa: CASSRDRGYGYTF

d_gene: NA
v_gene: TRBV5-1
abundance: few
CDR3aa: CASSSTAGTYEQYF

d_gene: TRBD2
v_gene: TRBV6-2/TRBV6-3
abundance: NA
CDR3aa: CASSYGLAAGELFF

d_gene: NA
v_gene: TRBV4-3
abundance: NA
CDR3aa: CASSQDKLNYGYTF

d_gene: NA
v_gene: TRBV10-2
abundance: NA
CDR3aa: CASRGDISSGNTIYF

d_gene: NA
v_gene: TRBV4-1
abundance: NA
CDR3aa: CASSQDAVYQPQHF

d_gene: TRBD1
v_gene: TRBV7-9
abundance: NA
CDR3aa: CASSLNGQGANTEAFF

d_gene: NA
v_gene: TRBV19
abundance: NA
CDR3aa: CASSIIGPRDEQYF

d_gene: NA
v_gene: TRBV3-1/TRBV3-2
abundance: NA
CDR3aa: CASSQGSNNYGYTF

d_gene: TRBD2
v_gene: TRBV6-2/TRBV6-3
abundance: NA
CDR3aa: CASSYSAAGGYNEQFF

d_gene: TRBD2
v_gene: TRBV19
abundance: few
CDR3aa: CASSASGASSYNEQFF

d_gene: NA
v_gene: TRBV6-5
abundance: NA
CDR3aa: CASSPLANTDTQYF

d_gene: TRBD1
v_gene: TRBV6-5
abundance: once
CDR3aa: CASRGTAIWEQYF

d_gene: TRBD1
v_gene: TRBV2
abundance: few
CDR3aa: CASSEGDRDWAYNSPLHF

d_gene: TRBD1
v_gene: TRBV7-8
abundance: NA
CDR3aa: CASSVDRDRGYEQYF

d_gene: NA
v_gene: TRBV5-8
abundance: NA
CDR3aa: CASSSGVRMWQGVAKNIQYF

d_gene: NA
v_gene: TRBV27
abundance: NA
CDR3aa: CPCQNEPLLSTDTQYF

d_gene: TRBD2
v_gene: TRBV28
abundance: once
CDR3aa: CASPPGLAGNNEQFF

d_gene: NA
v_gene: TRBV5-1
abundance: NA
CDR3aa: CASSLAGVEQFF

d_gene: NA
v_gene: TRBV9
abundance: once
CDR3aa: CASSVSGNTGELFF

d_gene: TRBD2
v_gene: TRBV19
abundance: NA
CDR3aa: CASSSQRGETQYF

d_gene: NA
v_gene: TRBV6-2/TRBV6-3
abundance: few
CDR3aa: CASSLLRGNYGYTF

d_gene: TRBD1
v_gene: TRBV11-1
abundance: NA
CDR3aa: CASSLAVRSGTGGGDGYTF

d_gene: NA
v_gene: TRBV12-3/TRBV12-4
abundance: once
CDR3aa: CASTPGTYNEQFF

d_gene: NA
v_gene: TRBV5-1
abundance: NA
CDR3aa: CASSLVGPPSGDTQYF

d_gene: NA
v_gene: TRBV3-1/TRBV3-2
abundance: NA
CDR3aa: CASSQDGLNEKLFF

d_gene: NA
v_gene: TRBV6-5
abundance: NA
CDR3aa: CASTDGEGYTF

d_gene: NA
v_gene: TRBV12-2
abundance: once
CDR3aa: CASRPVEGEDTGELFF

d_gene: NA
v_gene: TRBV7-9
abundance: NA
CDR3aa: CASSVINQGGEQFF

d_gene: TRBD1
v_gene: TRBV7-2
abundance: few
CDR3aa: CASIRDRGGYEQYF

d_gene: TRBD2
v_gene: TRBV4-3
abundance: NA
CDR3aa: CASSQDPRGGHLNTQYF

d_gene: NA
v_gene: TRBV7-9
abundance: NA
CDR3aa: CASTPGGRSNEKLFF

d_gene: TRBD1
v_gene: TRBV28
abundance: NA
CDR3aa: CASSFTGQTNEKLFF

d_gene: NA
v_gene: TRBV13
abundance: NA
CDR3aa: CASRYSTGYSYEQYF

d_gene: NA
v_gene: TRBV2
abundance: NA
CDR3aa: CASSDWGVGYEQYF

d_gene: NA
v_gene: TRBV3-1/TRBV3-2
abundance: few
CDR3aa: CASSPARGYNEKLFF

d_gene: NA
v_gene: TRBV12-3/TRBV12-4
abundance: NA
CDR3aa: CASSFGGTGGYTF

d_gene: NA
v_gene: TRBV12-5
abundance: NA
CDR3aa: CASGLVPGESSYEQYF

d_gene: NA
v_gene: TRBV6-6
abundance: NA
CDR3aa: CASSYSIAGGRDTIYF

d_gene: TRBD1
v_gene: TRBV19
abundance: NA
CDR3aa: CASSPEGARNTIYF

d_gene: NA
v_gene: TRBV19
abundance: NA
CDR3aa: CASSTQGRRGTQYF

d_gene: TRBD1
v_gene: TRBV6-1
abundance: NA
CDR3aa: CASREIRGQGPTDTQYF

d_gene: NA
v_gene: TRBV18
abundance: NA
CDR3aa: CASSPDRTSGYGYTF

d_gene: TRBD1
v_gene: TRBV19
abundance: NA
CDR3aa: CVDRGHETQYF

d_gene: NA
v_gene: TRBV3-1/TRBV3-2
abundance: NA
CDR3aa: CASSQVQGTTEAFF

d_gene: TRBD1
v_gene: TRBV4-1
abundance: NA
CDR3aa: CASSPGQGQEKLFF

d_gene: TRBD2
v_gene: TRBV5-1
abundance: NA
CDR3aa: CASSLPLAGGPDEQFF

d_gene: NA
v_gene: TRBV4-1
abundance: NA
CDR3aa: CASSQEYLGGGEKLFF

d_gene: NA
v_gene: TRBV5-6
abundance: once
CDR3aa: CASSWGRRLTGELFF